These 22 T cell receptor beta chains originate from one sample sequenced in a study of blood T cells in healthy people across ages. Next came a second PCR, run for about 7 to 12 cycles, which used a sample-barcoded 5' primer along with a J-beta primer mix. TCRdb analysed the 5' RACE reads with MiXCR anew, one entry per CDR3 protein. The sample shows about 640,000 distinct CDR3 sequences, roughly three fifths of them seen only once. The sample consisted of blood. Source of these receptors: a man between 60 and 70 years old in good health.

The rearrangement uses TRBV7-2 and TRBJ2-1; 14 bases agree with TRBD2. The length of the CDR3 is 19 residues. The V and J ends lost 5 bases and 0 bases, in that order; junction bases with no gene match: 9. Germline lookup yields CDR1 SGHTA and CDR2 FQGNSA. The CDR3 nucleotides read TGTGCCAGCAGCCCACCGGGACTAGCGGGGGCCACCTCCTACAATGAGCAGTTCTTC. Translation gives CASSPPGLAGATSYNEQFF.

V is TRBV6-2 or TRBV6-3 and J is TRBJ2-1; the D gene is possibly TRBD2 (6 bases). Trimming removed 11 bases at V and 1 base at J, with 15 bases between. Germline loops: CDR1 MNHEY, CDR2 SVGEGT. The CDR3 contains 14 residues. The CDR3 reads CACIRRDSYNEQFF. CDR3 DNA: TGTGCCTGCATTCGGAGGGATTCCTACAATGAGCAGTTCTTC.

The chain couples TRBV6-6 to TRBJ2-3, with 8 positions matching TRBD1. V shed 3 bases, J shed 5 bases, and the junction held 7 bases outside the gene matches. The V gene's germline CDR1 is MNHNY and CDR2 SVGAGI (reference sequence). The CDR3 has 15 amino acids. The CDR3 spells CASSYARGRGDTQYF. CDR3 DNA sequence: TGTGCCAGCAGTTATGCCAGGGGGCGGGGAGATACGCAGTATTTT.

The rearrangement joins TRBV2 to TRBJ1-3, with D tentatively TRBD1 (5 bases). Per the germline V gene, CDR1 is SNHLY and CDR2 is FYNNEI. This CDR3 region has 15 residues. With 6 bases removed from V and 0 bases from J, the gap between germline ends came to 12 bases. The CDR3: CASSAQGNSGNTIYF. The CDR3, as DNA: TGTGCCAGCAGCGCCCAGGGTAACTCTGGAAACACCATATATTTT.

V usage is TRBV20-1 and J usage is TRBJ2-3; no reliable D call. V shed 3 bases and J shed 1 base, with 11 bases lying between them. This CDR3 has 14 amino acids. Germline-derived CDR1 and CDR2 are DFQATT and SNEGSKA (reference sequence). Here the CDR3 reads CSASRVDRTDTQYF. For the CDR3, the DNA is TGCAGTGCTAGCCGCGTAGACCGCACAGATACGCAGTATTTT.

The J gene is TRBJ1-4, the V gene TRBV20-1; a possible D gene is TRBD1 (6 bases). CDR3 length equals 15 residues. The V end was cut by 2 bases, the J end by 8 bases, with 18 bases between. From germline, CDR1 is DFQATT and CDR2 SNEGSKA (reference sequence). The CDR3 coding sequence is TGCAGTGCTAGATCACAGGGAGGCCTTATCGAAAAACTGTTTTTT. Its protein is CSARSQGGLIEKLFF.

Note on this clonotype: Mismatch with germline at one junction end may stem from a read error. The chain recombines TRBV5-5 with TRBJ1-2; D is possibly TRBD1 (6 bases). The CDR3 has 13 amino acids. Germline CDR1 reads SGHKS; CDR2 reads YYEKEE (reference sequence). As DNA, the CDR3 is TGTGCCAGCAACTTGGGGGCTGGCAGACGATACACCTTC. Its translation: CASNLGAGRRYTF.

The J gene is TRBJ2-7, the V gene TRBV28; 10 nucleotides agree with TRBD2. CDR1 is MDHEN and CDR2 is SYDVKM in the germline V gene. J was trimmed by 1 base and V by 7 bases; bases with no gene match: 7. This CDR3 is 15 amino acids long. CDR3 in amino acids: CASNSGGAGSYEQYF. CDR3 sequence (DNA): TGTGCCAGCAACAGCGGGGGGGCGGGATCCTACGAGCAGTACTTC. The whole variable domain, remainder taken from reference TRBV28 and TRBJ2-7, is DVKVTQSSRYLVKRTGEKVFLECVQDMDHENMFWYRQDPGLGLRLIYFSYDVKMKEKGDIPEGYSVSREKKERFSLILESASTNQTSMYLCASNSGGAGSYEQYFGPGTRLTVT.

The V and J genes are TRBV7-7 and TRBJ2-5; TRBD2 aligns across 14 bases. Germline V gene sequence: CDR1 SSHAT, CDR2 FNYEAQ (reference sequence). V shed 5 bases, J shed 6 bases, and the junction held 5 bases outside the gene matches. The CDR3 has 15 residues. The CDR3 loop is CASSRLAGGLKTQYF. The DNA of the CDR3 is TGTGCCAGCAGCCGACTAGCGGGGGGGCTAAAGACCCAGTACTTC. Based on the CDR3 plus reference TRBV7-7 and TRBJ2-5, the full variable domain is GAGVSQSPRYKVTKRGQDVTLRCDPISSHATLYWYQQALGQGPEFLTYFNYEAQPDKSGLPSDRFSAERPEGSISTLTIQRTEQRDSAMYRCASSRLAGGLKTQYFGPGTRLLVL.

This clonotype was seen repeatedly, ten times or more. The chain recombines TRBV25-1 with TRBJ2-5; possibly TRBD1 or TRBD2 for D (5 bases each). The CDR3 is made up of 15 amino acids. The V and J ends lost 2 bases and 1 base respectively, with 11 bases between them. Germline CDR1 is MGHDK and CDR2 is SYGVNS. CDR3 loop: CASSEGAGTQETQYF. CDR3 nucleotide sequence: TGTGCCAGCAGTGAAGGGGCAGGGACCCAAGAGACCCAGTACTTC.

The genes are TRBV20-1 and TRBJ2-5; perhaps TRBD1 as D (6 bases). Germline V gives CDR1 DFQATT, CDR2 SNEGSKA (reference sequence). The V end lost 4 bases, the J end lost 11 bases, and 17 bases lay between the germline ends. CDR3 length: 12 residues. The CDR3 sequence is CSATLTGYEQYF. Here the CDR3 DNA reads TGCAGTGCTACCCTGACAGGCTATGAGCAGTACTTC.

There are a few counts of this clonotype. The V gene is TRBV7-6, the J gene TRBJ2-7; no definite D call. Gene TRBJ2-5 matches the end of the DNA better, so the J call may be wrong. Germline lookup yields CDR1 SGHVS and CDR2 FNYEAQ. This CDR3 comprises 15 residues. This chain's CDR3 is CASSFLPWPVETQYF. The DNA for the CDR3 is TGTGCCAGCAGCTTCCTACCATGGCCCGTGGAGACCCAGTACTTC.

This rearrangement joins TRBV12-3 or TRBV12-4 to TRBJ2-5, with D perhaps matching TRBD2 (6 bases). This CDR3 is 13 amino acids long. The germline V and J ends were trimmed by 5 bases and 4 bases, with 11 bases remaining between them. The DNA for the CDR3 is TGTGCCAGCAGTCCGGGACTGTTAGAGACCCAGTACTTC. It specifies CASSPGLLETQYF.

The table lists this clonotype with a few counts. This chain uses TRBV7-9 with TRBJ2-1; 10 bases align to TRBD2. This CDR3 contains 17 residues. Germline CDR1 SEHNR, CDR2 FQNEAQ (reference sequence). V shed 5 bases, J shed 8 bases, and the junction held 15 bases outside the gene matches. CDR3: CASSKRWTSGARYEQFF. The CDR3 DNA reads TGTGCCAGCAGCAAACGGTGGACTAGCGGAGCGAGGTATGAGCAGTTCTTC.

This chain connects TRBV4-2 to TRBJ2-1; TRBD2 aligns across 9 bases. V shed 4 bases, J shed 0 bases, and the junction held 4 bases outside the gene matches. The germline gives CDR1 LGHNA, CDR2 YNFKEQ. The CDR3 runs 16 residues. This CDR3 is CASSPGRGGSYNEQFF. CDR3 sequence (DNA): TGTGCCAGCAGCCCGGGGCGGGGGGGCTCCTACAATGAGCAGTTCTTC.

This chain joins TRBV5-1 and TRBJ2-7; D is possibly TRBD1 (5 bases). The CDR3 is 12 residues long. V was pared by 4 bases and J by 7 bases, with 12 bases between. The V gene's germline CDR1 is SGHRS and CDR2 YFSETQ. The CDR3 nucleotides are TGCGCCAGCAGCCTAAACTCAGGGGAGCAGTACTTC. Translating gives CASSLNSGEQYF.

The CDR3 nucleotides read TGTGCCAGCCAAAACGAGAGGACAGATACGCAGTATTTT. Translation: CASQNERTDTQYF. This chain links TRBV7-2 with TRBJ2-3; D ambiguous. Trimming left V 8 bases short and J 3 bases short, with 12 bases between. The CDR3 covers 13 residues. Per the germline V gene, CDR1 is SGHTA and CDR2 is FQGNSA.

J is TRBJ2-3 and V is TRBV20-1, with 7 bases lining up with TRBD2. V gave up 3 bases and J gave up 1 base; unmatched junction bases: 4. Germline V gene lookup returns CDR1 DFQATT and CDR2 SNEGSKA (reference sequence). The CDR3 is 14 amino acids. The CDR3 is CSASRLAGTDTQYF. For the CDR3, the DNA is TGCAGTGCTAGTCGGCTAGCGGGCACAGATACGCAGTATTTT.

This clonotype was observed a handful of times. The chain combines TRBV29-1 with TRBJ2-7; no clear D gene. Trimming cost V 4 bases and J 6 bases, with 7 bases left between them. Germline CDR1 and CDR2: SQVTM and ANQGSEA. The CDR3 length is 10 residues. In DNA, the CDR3 is TGCAGCGTTGGGTCAACCGAGCAGTACTTC. This codes for CSVGSTEQYF.

The chain uses TRBV25-1 and TRBJ2-5; a weak D match, TRBD1 (5 bases). The CDR3 sequence is 13 residues long. The germline gives CDR1 MGHDK, CDR2 SYGVNS. Trimming took off 4 bases at V and 2 bases at J, with 8 bases between the two ends. The CDR3 spells CASSGQQQETQYF. DNA for the CDR3: TGTGCCAGCAGTGGACAGCAGCAAGAGACCCAGTACTTC.

This sequence joins TRBV20-1 and TRBJ2-7; TRBD1 or TRBD2 may be the D gene (5 bases each). The J call could be wrong; TRBJ2-5 is a better fit for the DNA end. The CDR3 loop spans 14 amino acids. CDR1 and CDR2 (germline): DFQATT, SNEGSKA (reference sequence). The CDR3 coding sequence is TGCAGTGCTAGGGTTGGGACCTCCTCGGAGACCCAGTACTTC. Its protein is CSARVGTSSETQYF.

J is TRBJ2-1 and V is TRBV24-1; maybe TRBD2 (5 bases). The V gene's germline CDR1 is KGHDR and CDR2 SFDVKD. V was pared by 4 bases and J by 8 bases, with 17 bases between. This CDR3 has 15 residues. The DNA for the CDR3 is TGTGCCACCAGTGACCGATCTACTAGGAAGGATGAGCAGTTCTTC. Translating gives CATSDRSTRKDEQFF.